The 12 T cell receptor beta chains below all came from one sample that was sequenced in a study of CD8 T cells in acute hepatitis C reinfection. Clones were sequenced by immunoSEQ multiplex PCR, and TCRdb holds only the in-frame ones, with some missing. The sample contains 30,000 to 40,000 clones, around nine tenths of which appear only once. This sample's time point: naive CD8 control sorted from an acute-time-point sample. The sequencing sample was made of naive CD8+ T cells from PBMCs. The receptor set was obtained from a young man with chronic hepatitis C.

This sequence joins TRBV6-5 and TRBJ2-7; perhaps D is TRBD1 or TRBD2 (5 bases each). This CDR3 has 13 amino acids. Trimming removed 6 bases from V and 6 bases from J, with 15 bases in between. Germline loops: CDR1 MNHEY, CDR2 SVGAGI. CDR3 amino acids: CASRPFLGREQYF. For the CDR3, the DNA is TGTGCCAGCAGACCCTTCCTGGGACGCGAGCAGTACTTC.

V and J are TRBV5-1 and TRBJ1-2; D is unclear. The CDR3 totals 14 residues. The V and J ends lost 1 base and 0 bases respectively, with 7 bases between them. In germline, CDR1 is SGHRS, CDR2 YFSETQ. CDR3 loop: CASSLRTANYGYTF. CDR3 nucleotides: TGCGCCAGCAGCTTGCGAACAGCTAACTATGGCTACACCTTC.

This chain joins TRBV28 and TRBJ2-7, with no clear D. The CDR3 consists of 14 residues. Germline CDR1 MDHEN, CDR2 SYDVKM. Trimming took off 6 bases at V and 0 bases at J, with 12 bases between the two ends. CDR3 protein: CASRRPQSSYEQYF. Written as DNA, the CDR3 is TGTGCCAGCAGACGCCCCCAGAGCTCCTACGAGCAGTACTTC.

The CDR3 is CASSPQRNTEAFF. The CDR3 DNA sequence: TGTGCCAGCAGCCCACAGAGGAACACTGAAGCTTTCTTT. V and J are TRBV9 and TRBJ1-1; D not resolved. Per germline, CDR1 SGDLS and CDR2 YYNGEE. This CDR3 is built from 13 residues. Trimming left V 4 bases short and J 1 base short, with 8 bases between.

This chain joins TRBV9 and TRBJ2-3, with TRBD2 matching 12 bases. Looked up from germline, CDR1 is SGDLS and CDR2 is YYNGEE. J was trimmed by 7 bases and V by 2 bases; bases with no gene match: 8. The CDR3 sequence is 16 residues long. The CDR3 bases are TGTGCCAGCAGCGTTCCCCTAGCGGGAGGGCCTAATACGCAGTATTTT. Translated: CASSVPLAGGPNTQYF.

The chain has TRBV21-1 and TRBJ1-1. TRBV21-1 represents a pseudogene. The CDR3 spans 15 residues. The CDR3 nucleotides are TGTGCCAGCAGCAAAGTGGACGGACCGAACACTGAAGCTTTCTTT. It specifies CASSKVDGPNTEAFF.

The V gene is TRBV11-2, the J gene TRBJ2-3; 7 bases fit TRBD1. Germline V gene sequence: CDR1 SGHAT, CDR2 FQNNGV. V shed 5 bases and J 5 bases; nucleotides not matched to a gene: 7. The CDR3 length is 14 residues. CDR3 coding DNA: TGTGCCAGCAGCCGACAGGGTGTGCAAGATACGCAGTATTTT. Encoded protein: CASSRQGVQDTQYF. Using reference TRBV11-2 and TRBJ2-3 for the parts outside the CDR3, the full variable domain is EAGVAQSPRYKIIEKRQSVAFWCNPISGHATLYWYQQILGQGPKLLIQFQNNGVVDDSQLPKDRFSAERLKGVDSTLKIQPAKLEDSAVYLCASSRQGVQDTQYFGPGTRLTVL.

This sequence joins TRBV7-6 and TRBJ2-5; 9 nucleotides match TRBD2. Germline CDR1 reads SGHVS; CDR2 reads FNYEAQ. The CDR3 loop spans 14 amino acids. V was clipped by 2 bases and J by 2 bases; unmatched bases: 0. Written as DNA, the CDR3 is TGTGCCAGCAGCTTACTAGCGGGGCAAGAGACCCAGTACTTC. Its protein product is CASSLLAGQETQYF.

This chain uses TRBV6-5 with TRBJ2-1; D perhaps matches TRBD1 (5 bases). The length of the CDR3 is 13 residues. V was pared by 2 bases and J by 7 bases, with 9 bases between. From germline, CDR1 is MNHEY and CDR2 SVGAGI. The CDR3 loop is CASSYGAQNEQFF. The CDR3 nucleotides read TGTGCCAGCAGTTACGGGGCTCAAAATGAGCAGTTCTTC.

The chain recombines TRBV6-5 with TRBJ2-7, with D perhaps matching TRBD2 (6 bases). The CDR3 sequence is 14 residues long. Germline V gene sequence: CDR1 MNHEY, CDR2 SVGAGI. Trimming shortened V by 6 bases and J by 5 bases, and 17 bases separated the two germline ends. The CDR3 region has the DNA TGTGCCAGCAGCCCAGACCGGGGACTGGACGAGCAGTACTTC. It specifies CASSPDRGLDEQYF.

This clone was recorded only once. The chain is built from TRBV5-4 and TRBJ1-2, with a tentative D call TRBD1 (5 bases). The V gene's germline CDR1 is SGHNT and CDR2 YYREEE (reference sequence). Trimming left V 1 base short and J 2 bases short, with 6 bases between. The CDR3 loop spans 13 amino acids. Here the CDR3 DNA reads TGTGCCAGCAGCTTGCGGGGGAACTATGGCTACACCTTC. Encoded protein: CASSLRGNYGYTF.

The CDR3 spells CASTVGELFF. The CDR3 DNA reads as TGTGCCAGCACAGTAGGGGAGCTGTTTTTT. The chain combines TRBV5-8 with TRBJ2-2; D not resolved. This CDR3 contains 10 residues. Trimming left V 6 bases short and J 8 bases short, with 5 bases between. CDR1 SGHTS and CDR2 YDEGEE come from the germline V gene.